The T cell receptor beta chain under discussion was sequenced for a study of T cells in Graves' hyperthyroidism and ophthalmopathy (dated by TCRdb to between 2018 and 2021). Turning to the overall study: Peripheral blood samples were taken at the time of initial diagnosis, prior to any treatment. To identify distinguishing TCR V-J signatures, a discovery cohort of 100 patients was used, comprising some 45 with Graves' ophthalmopathy and about 59 with stable Graves' hyperthyroidism. Prospective prediction of ophthalmopathy was tested in an independent validation cohort consisting of under 20 hyperthyroidism patients and approximately 16 patients who later progressed to ophthalmopathy. The roughly 94 discovery patients were randomly split 7:3 into training and test sets. In addition, the study compared T-cell repertoires in thyroid tissue and in blood from 6 or 7 Graves' hyperthyroidism patients. After blood sampling, hyperthyroidism patients were treated with methimazole at a starting dose of 30 mg daily, and ophthalmopathy patients were treated with high-dose intravenous methylprednisolone. The paper describes TCR Vbeta CDR3 sequencing of 120 to 150 peripheral blood samples, made up of 40 to 45 ophthalmopathy patients, 70 to 75 hyperthyroidism patients and roughly 17 progressor patients. The investigation overall reported the following: Ophthalmopathy was separated from stable hyperthyroidism by a 13 V-J signature model, with approximately 86% sensitivity and approximately 84% specificity obtained in cross-validation and 80%/75% obtained in testing. In validation, progression to ophthalmopathy was predicted by the model with almost 71% sensitivity and under 85% specificity, a median of 6.5 months before onset. Sample size was not statistically predetermined, and blinding of investigators to group allocation was not performed. Most expanded thyroid clonotypes (frequency above 0.001) were also found in blood, which suggests that blood repertoires may mirror thyroid immune responses.

Worth noting for this clonotype: The antigen this receptor binds is unknown. Per-base quality was not reported, and no clone a single base away is much larger than it.

In the ophthalmopathy patients, disease was moderately to severely active, with a Clinical Activity Score of 3 or more, a NOSPECS grade of 4 or more, and a duration of less than 3 months. The study excluded patients with uncontrolled infections, other autoimmune diseases, pregnancy or lactation. Diagnoses were based on clinical symptoms, serum thyroxine and TRAb, thyroid ultrasound and orbital computed tomography. PBMCs were isolated from 8 to 10 ml of fresh peripheral blood by Ficoll-Paque density gradient centrifugation. Total RNA was extracted with Trizol reagent, and quality was checked on an Agilent 2100 Bioanalyzer. TCR beta CDR3 regions were amplified from RNA transcripts. The first round of RT-PCR for the TCR CDR3 was performed with the HTBI primer set and the Qiagen OneStep RT-PCR kit. Libraries were constructed in a second round of multiplex PCR, after which size selection and purification were performed. Sequencing of the libraries was done on an Illumina HiSeq2000 using paired-end 100 bp reads. In the original analysis: SOAPnuke was used to process the raw data, with reads discarded if the reads contained adapters or uncalled bases, had a mean Phred below 15, or lacked an exact constant-primer or identifier match. High-quality paired reads were merged using COPE v1.2.5, and each unique nucleotide sequence was defined as a clonotype. MiTCR v1.1 was used to align clonotypes to the IMGT TRBV, TRBD and TRBJ reference segments. The analysis included only V-J combinations with a frequency above 0.0001, which together covered 99% to 99.2% of the repertoires. A TCS score was defined as the ratio of F50 (clonal expansion) to E x V (chaos), with BLOSUM62-based TCRdist applied between CDR3 peptides within each V-J. Welch's t-statistics and random forest reduced roughly 530 V-J features to roughly 13, which were used in a naive Bayes classifier (R e1071). TCRdb reprocessed the public reads (quality trimming at Q25 with fastp, clone calling with MiXCR) and kept in-frame beta chains. Rows are combined by CDR3 protein, so each entry shows the most common genes and DNA. The V and J calls, along with clone size, are taken from TCRdb and not from the paper's own processing. This sample gives about 640,000 distinct CDR3 sequences in total; less than 25% of them show up just once. The ten largest clones take up 34% of the sample.

The sample taken for sequencing was blood. This clonotype was obtained from a man younger than 40 with Graves' ophthalmopathy.

CDR3 loop: CASSPETGGILNIQYF. The DNA reads TGTGCCAGCAGCCCAGAGACAGGGGGGATCTTAAACATTCAGTACTTC. In this chain, TRBV5-6 is recombined with TRBJ2-4; 9 central nucleotides agree with TRBD1. For CDR1 and CDR2, the germline V gene lists SGHDT and YYEEEE. From the cysteine up to the phenylalanine, the CDR3 has a length of 16 residues. CDR3 DNA is the only sequence kept; it has 48 bases, read in frame from the first base. For this chain, trimming is 4 bases at the V end and 6 bases at the J end, and the number of junction bases without a gene match is 11.